This TCR beta chain was identified during a study of T cells after posttransplantation cyclophosphamide. The CDR3 has 16 residues. CDR1 is SGHRS, CDR2 YFSETQ, per germline. At least ten counts were recorded for this clone. The antigen remains undetermined. At one of its ends the junction is not consistent with the germline gene, which may arise from a read error. Overall study findings and caveats: Recipient CMV seropositivity and CMV reactivation strongly tracked TRB clonality.

TCRdb keeps only in-frame clones here, not all; method: immunoSEQ multiplex PCR. The specimen has roughly 45,000 clones, none found just once. V gene TRBV5-1 combines with J gene TRBJ2-1; 11 bases are shared with TRBD2. This receptor was identified in a man aged 40-49 years in good health, CMV-negative, and a related stem cell transplant donor. Input material: PBMCs. CDR3 in DNA: TGCGCCAGCACCTTGACTAGCGGGAAATCGTACAATGAGCAGTTCTTC. Translating gives CASTLTSGKSYNEQFF.